The 21 T cell receptor beta chains presented below share a single source sample, sequenced in a study of shared clonotypes between healthy human individuals. Produced via immunoSEQ multiplex PCR; TCRdb's table is partial and in-frame only. This table holds 450,000 to 650,000 clones, about 80% found once. Sequencing input: PBMCs. The source of these receptors is a woman aged 40 to 49 in good health. Some clones in this sample may be carry-over from other donors' samples.

The chain carries TRBV5-1 and TRBJ2-1; the match to TRBD2 covers 11 bases. CDR3 length: 18 amino acids. Trimming at V came to 1 base and at J to 6 bases, leaving 12 bases not matched to a gene. Germline values: CDR1 SGHRS, CDR2 YFSETQ. This CDR3 reads CASSLWHLSGRVFNEQFF. In nucleotides, the CDR3 is TGCGCCAGCAGCTTGTGGCACCTTAGCGGGAGGGTCTTCAATGAGCAGTTCTTC. Full variable domain (rest looked up from reference TRBV5-1 and TRBJ2-1): KAGVTQTPRYLIKTRGQQVTLSCSPISGHRSVSWYQQTPGQGLQFLFEYFSETQRNKGNFPGRFSGRQFSNSRSEMNVSTLELGDSALYLCASSLWHLSGRVFNEQFFGPGTRLTVL.

This clone has at least ten counts. The chain couples TRBV7-6 to TRBJ2-3; a weak D match, TRBD2 (5 bases). This CDR3 comprises 12 residues. V lost 5 bases and J lost 6, with 9 bases in between. CDR1 is SGHVS and CDR2 is FNYEAQ in the germline V gene. The CDR3: CASSQSGDTQYF. DNA for the CDR3: TGTGCCAGCAGCCAATCGGGGGATACGCAGTATTTT.

The chain uses TRBV6-5 and TRBJ2-7; D perhaps matches TRBD2 (5 bases). The germline V gene has CDR1 MNHEY and CDR2 SVGAGI. V was cut by 6 bases and J by 2 bases, with 14 bases left in between. The CDR3 totals 14 residues. CDR3: CASSPVSGTYEQYF. CDR3 coding DNA: TGTGCCAGCAGCCCTGTATCGGGGACCTACGAGCAGTACTTC.

This clone was found once. The CDR3 nucleotides are TGCGCCAGCAGCCAAGGTAATTCAGGATATGGCTACACCTTC. It translates to CASSQGNSGYGYTF. This rearrangement joins TRBV4-3 to TRBJ1-2; D gene unclear. Germline V gene lookup returns CDR1 LGHNA and CDR2 YSLEER. CDR3 length: 14 amino acids. The V gene lost 1 base and the J gene lost 5 bases, with 11 bases spanning the gap.

The chain is built from TRBV5-1 and TRBJ2-7; D not certain. In germline, CDR1 is SGHRS, CDR2 YFSETQ. The CDR3 contains 13 residues. Trimming cost V 1 base and J 2 bases, with 7 bases left between them. The CDR3 loop is CASSLSDAYEQYF. In DNA form, the CDR3 reads TGCGCCAGCAGCTTGTCAGACGCCTACGAGCAGTACTTC.

This chain uses TRBV5-6 with TRBJ1-2; D unresolved. Germline values: CDR1 SGHDT, CDR2 YYEEEE. This CDR3 has 13 amino acids. V was cut by 0 bases and J by 8 bases, with 11 bases left in between. This chain's CDR3 is CASSLVLSGGYTF. As DNA, the CDR3 is TGTGCCAGCAGCTTGGTCCTTTCGGGGGGCTACACCTTC.

The chain couples TRBV5-8 to TRBJ2-7; 7 bases match TRBD1. The CDR3 runs to 13 residues. V lost 3 bases, J lost 7 bases, and 7 bases stayed unmatched. Germline V CDR1 and CDR2: SGHTS, YDEGEE. The CDR3 nucleotides read TGTGCCAGCAGCTATAGGGGGCGCGCGGAGCAGTACTTC. Translating it yields CASSYRGRAEQYF. Complete variable domain (other parts from reference TRBV5-8 and TRBJ2-7): EAGVTQSPTHLIKTRGQQATLRCSPISGHTSVYWYQQALGLGLQFLLWYDEGEERNRGNFPPRFSGRQFPNYSSELNVNALELEDSALYLCASSYRGRAEQYFGPGTRLTVT.

The J gene is TRBJ2-5, the V gene TRBV10-2; no reliable D call. V shed 6 bases and J shed 5 bases, with 13 bases lying between them. The length of the CDR3 is 13 residues. Germline values: CDR1 WSHSY, CDR2 SAAADI. The CDR3 sequence is CASSGWVEETQYF. In DNA form, the CDR3 reads TGCGCCAGCAGCGGTTGGGTCGAGGAGACCCAGTACTTC.

As to this clone: A much larger clone lies one base from this, so it may be a read error. Other DNA sequences from this sample encode an identical CDR3 as well. The J gene is TRBJ1-2, the V gene TRBV30, with D possibly TRBD1 on 5 matching bases. The V gene's germline CDR1 is GTSNPN and CDR2 SVGIG (reference sequence). CDR3 length: 13 amino acids. The CDR3 spells CAWSVIGTQGYTF. The CDR3, as DNA: TGTGCATGGAGTGTAATAGGGACGCAAGGCTACACCTTC. The variable domain in full, completed from reference TRBV30 and TRBJ1-2, reads SQTIHQWPATLVQPVGSPLSLECTVEGTSNPNLYWYRQAAGRGLQLLFYSVGIGQISSEVPQNLSASRPQDRQFILSSKKLLLSDSGFYLCAWSVIGTQGYTFGSGTRLTVV.

The V gene is TRBV5-1, the J gene TRBJ1-1, with a weak D call TRBD1 (5 bases). The CDR3 covers 15 residues. Germline CDR1 SGHRS, CDR2 YFSETQ. Trimming took 0 bases from V and 3 from J, leaving 12 bases between them. CDR3 in amino acids: CASSLAGRRDTEAFF. The CDR3 DNA reads as TGCGCCAGCAGCTTGGCAGGGAGACGGGACACTGAAGCTTTCTTT. Full variable domain (outside the CDR3, taken from reference TRBV5-1 and TRBJ1-1): KAGVTQTPRYLIKTRGQQVTLSCSPISGHRSVSWYQQTPGQGLQFLFEYFSETQRNKGNFPGRFSGRQFSNSRSEMNVSTLELGDSALYLCASSLAGRRDTEAFFGQGTRLTVV.

This clone is a singleton in its sample. The CDR3 is CASSLTANSNQPQHF. The DNA for the CDR3 is TGTGCCAGCAGTTTGACAGCGAATAGCAATCAGCCCCAGCATTTT. The chain links TRBV6-5 to TRBJ1-5; TRBD1 is a possible D gene (5 bases). The CDR3 loop spans 15 amino acids. The V gene lost 4 bases and the J gene lost 0 bases, with 10 bases spanning the gap. CDR1 MNHEY and CDR2 SVGAGI come from the germline V gene.

The chain recombines TRBV10-3 with TRBJ2-5, with 7 bases that match TRBD1. Germline CDR1 and CDR2: ENHRY and SYGVKD. CDR3 length: 13 residues. After removal of 5 bases from V and 5 bases from J, the junction contained 5 bases not matched to a gene. The CDR3 nucleotides are TGTGCCATCAGTAAGACAGGGCTGGAGACCCAGTACTTC. It translates to CAISKTGLETQYF.

Concerning this clone: Other DNA variants within this sample encode the same CDR3. The rearrangement uses TRBV5-4 and TRBJ2-1, with 7 positions matching TRBD1. The CDR3 is 14 amino acids. The J segment lost 3 bases and the V segment lost 0 bases, leaving 0 bases of the junction unmatched. Germline V gene lookup returns CDR1 SGHNT and CDR2 YYREEE (reference sequence). In DNA form, the CDR3 reads TGTGCCAGCAGCTTGGGGGACAGCTACAATGAGCAGTTCTTC. Translating it yields CASSLGDSYNEQFF.

The chain has TRBV4-3 and TRBJ2-7; 9 bases agree with TRBD1. CDR1 is LGHNA and CDR2 is YSLEER in the germline V gene. V gave up 4 bases and J gave up 0 bases; unmatched junction bases: 4. This CDR3 has 15 residues. The DNA for the CDR3 is TGCGCCAGCAGCCCCCGGACAGGGGCCTCCTACGAGCAGTACTTC. Translation: CASSPRTGASYEQYF.

This chain connects TRBV27 to TRBJ2-7; D unclear. The germline V and J ends were trimmed by 1 base and 2 bases, with 12 bases remaining between them. This CDR3 is 15 amino acids long. CDR1 is MNHEY and CDR2 is SMNVEV in the germline V gene (reference sequence). The CDR3 nucleotides are TGTGCCAGCAGTTTATTGGGCGGTGAGACCTACGAGCAGTACTTC. This codes for CASSLLGGETYEQYF.

V and J are TRBV5-4 and TRBJ2-5; 8 bases line up with TRBD2. V lost 0 bases, J lost 4 bases, and 5 bases stayed unmatched. Looked up from germline, CDR1 is SGHNT and CDR2 is YYREEE (reference sequence). The CDR3 is made up of 15 amino acids. For the CDR3, the DNA is TGTGCCAGCAGCTTGGGAGGGACTAGGGCAGAGACCCAGTACTTC. Its translation is CASSLGGTRAETQYF. Complete variable domain (other parts from reference TRBV5-4 and TRBJ2-5): ETGVTQSPTHLIKTRGQQVTLRCSSQSGHNTVSWYQQALGQGPQFIFQYYREEENGRGNFPPRFSGLQFPNYSSELNVNALELDDSALYLCASSLGGTRAETQYFGPGTRLLVL.

DNA of the CDR3: TGTGCCAGCAGTTTATCCCCACGGAACACCGGGGAGCTGTTTTTT. Its translation: CASSLSPRNTGELFF. The gene calls are TRBV28 and TRBJ2-2; D is ambiguous. V gave up 1 base and J gave up 1 base, with 7 bases separating them. CDR3 size: 15 residues. Germline values: CDR1 MDHEN, CDR2 SYDVKM.

This clone has only one observation. The rearrangement joins TRBV19 to TRBJ2-5; perhaps TRBD2 as D (5 bases). V lost 8 bases and J 0 bases, leaving 10 bases between the germline ends. The germline V gene has CDR1 LNHDA and CDR2 SQIVND (reference sequence). This CDR3 has 13 amino acids. The CDR3 DNA is TGTGCCAGTGCCTTAGCGTACCAAGAGACCCAGTACTTC. Amino acid sequence: CASALAYQETQYF.

In DNA, the CDR3 is TGTGCCAGCAGAGAAGGGGTTCGACCCTACGAGCAGTACTTC. Translated: CASREGVRPYEQYF. V gene TRBV6-6 combines with J gene TRBJ2-7; tentative D call: TRBD1 (5 bases). The CDR3 is 14 amino acids. Germline-derived CDR1 and CDR2 are MNHNY and SVGAGI (reference sequence). Between the trimmed V and J ends, which lost 6 bases and 2 bases, there was a span of 14 bases.

This chain connects TRBV28 to TRBJ2-1, with 9 bases aligning to TRBD2. Germline V gene sequence: CDR1 MDHEN, CDR2 SYDVKM. The CDR3 length is 17 residues. Losses at the gene ends were 3 bases for V and 5 bases for J; bases not matched to a gene: 11. CDR3 loop: CASSFIARTSVDNEQFF. The CDR3 region has the DNA TGTGCCAGCAGTTTTATAGCCCGGACTAGCGTAGACAATGAGCAGTTCTTC.

The CDR3 loop is CASSLVQGIKDGYTF. The CDR3 bases are TGTGCCAGCAGCTTAGTACAGGGAATTAAGGATGGCTACACCTTC. V usage is TRBV7-2 and J usage is TRBJ1-2, with TRBD1 as a possible D gene (6 bases). The CDR3 contains 15 residues. Trimming stripped 1 base from V and 6 bases from J, with 15 bases between. Germline loops: CDR1 SGHTA, CDR2 FQGNSA. Full variable domain (missing parts from reference TRBV7-2 and TRBJ1-2): GAGVSQSPSNKVTEKGKDVELRCDPISGHTALYWYRQSLGQGLEFLIYFQGNSAPDKSGLPSDRFSAERTGGSVSTLTIQRTQQEDSAVYLCASSLVQGIKDGYTFGSGTRLTVV.